The 8 T cell receptor beta chains below come from one sample, sequenced in a study of control samples from healthy donors and cancer patients. Measured with immunoSEQ multiplex PCR; TCRdb has only the in-frame clones, and not every one. The table has about 100,000 clones, over 75% seen once; the top ten hold 18%. Sequences were obtained from blood. The receptors shown here come from a woman between 50 and 59 years old in good health.

V is TRBV10-2 and J is TRBJ2-5; D is unclear. V gave up 1 base and J gave up 5 bases, with 11 bases separating them. The CDR3 has 14 amino acids. Germline V gene data show CDR1 as WSHSY and CDR2 as SAAADI. The CDR3 coding sequence is TGCGCCAGCAGTGAGTGGGGTGCCGGGGAGACCCAGTACTTC. Protein product: CASSEWGAGETQYF.

The chain recombines TRBV6-5 with TRBJ1-4; D gene ambiguous. The CDR3 is 16 amino acids. Per germline, CDR1 MNHEY and CDR2 SVGAGI. V lost 0 bases and J 4 bases, leaving 12 bases between the germline ends. The CDR3 sequence: CASSYSIPSDNEKLFF. The CDR3 DNA reads as TGTGCCAGCAGTTACTCGATCCCATCGGATAATGAAAAACTGTTTTTT.

The rearrangement links TRBV7-3 to TRBJ1-2; 8 nucleotides agree with TRBD1. Germline assignment: CDR1 SGHTA and CDR2 FQGTGA. The CDR3 spans 19 residues. The junction had 17 bases not matched to a gene; V was cut back by 0 bases and J by 5 bases. Written as DNA, the CDR3 is TGTGCCAGCAGCTTAACTGCCGGGGTCAGGGGGCGAAATAGATATGGCTACACCTTC. It codes for CASSLTAGVRGRNRYGYTF.

The V call is TRBV19, the J call TRBJ2-1; 13 nucleotides align to TRBD2. V gave up 5 bases and J gave up 9 bases; unmatched junction bases: 10. The CDR3 sequence is 16 residues long. From germline, CDR1 is LNHDA and CDR2 SQIVND (reference sequence). The chain's CDR3 is CASSAPTSGRSSEQFF. The DNA of the CDR3 is TGTGCCAGTAGTGCCCCGACTAGCGGGAGGAGCAGTGAGCAGTTCTTC.

The V call is TRBV19, the J call TRBJ1-1; no definite D call. Germline V CDR1 and CDR2: LNHDA, SQIVND (reference sequence). Trimming stripped 5 bases from V and 0 bases from J, with 10 bases between. This CDR3 contains 14 residues. The CDR3 is CASSPAGVNTEAFF. The CDR3 DNA reads as TGTGCCAGTAGTCCCGCAGGAGTGAACACTGAAGCTTTCTTT.

This chain joins TRBV5-5 and TRBJ2-1, with D uncertain. V was pared by 3 bases and J by 9 bases, with 16 bases between. This CDR3 spans 14 amino acids. CDR1 is SGHKS, CDR2 YYEKEE, per germline (reference sequence). CDR3 nucleotides: TGTGCCAGCAGCTCCATATCCAGCTCCACTGAGCAGTTCTTC. It codes for CASSSISSSTEQFF.

The chain couples TRBV2 to TRBJ1-3, with D tentatively TRBD1 (6 bases). The germline V gene encodes CDR1 SNHLY and CDR2 FYNNEI. V was shortened by 2 bases and J by 0 bases, with 20 bases between the two germline ends. The CDR3 has 19 residues. CDR3 amino acids: CASSEFSLVQGLSGNTIYF. The DNA of the CDR3 is TGTGCCAGCAGTGAATTTTCACTTGTACAGGGCCTCTCTGGAAACACCATATATTTT.

V gene TRBV15 combines with J gene TRBJ2-1; D gene ambiguous. The germline V gene encodes CDR1 LNHNV and CDR2 YYDKDF (reference sequence). Trimming shortened V by 0 bases and J by 7 bases, and 7 bases separated the two germline ends. CDR3 size: 13 residues. CDR3 protein: CATSRDLWNEQFF. The CDR3 nucleotides read TGTGCCACCAGCAGAGATCTTTGGAATGAGCAGTTCTTC. Together with reference TRBV15 and TRBJ2-1, the CDR3 gives the full variable domain: DAMVIQNPRYQVTQFGKPVTLSCSQTLNHNVMYWYQQKSSQAPKLLFHYYDKDFNNEADTPDNFQSRRPNTSFCFLDIRSPGLGDTAMYLCATSRDLWNEQFFGPGTRLTVL.